The 31 T cell receptor beta chains below come from one sample, sequenced in a study of blood T cell repertoires in COVID-19. Libraries were prepared by immunoSEQ multiplex PCR; TCRdb keeps only in-frame clonotypes and omits some of them. The sample has roughly 29,000 clones, 75% to 90% seen once. Sequenced sample: peripheral blood. The source of these receptors is a woman of 80 years or more with COVID-19, enrolled during active disease.

The chain carries TRBV24-1 and TRBJ2-1, with 8 bases identical to TRBD2. J gave up 4 bases and V 6 bases, and 10 bases lay outside the gene matches. The CDR3 covers 16 residues. CDR1 and CDR2 (germline): KGHDR, SFDVKD. This CDR3 is CATSSGGISGYNEQFF. CDR3 bases: TGTGCCACCAGTAGCGGGGGTATCTCAGGGTACAATGAGCAGTTCTTC.

CDR3 region: CASSDGTGVGTEAFF. Written as DNA, the CDR3 is TGCGCCAGCAGCGACGGGACAGGGGTTGGGACTGAAGCTTTCTTT. The chain uses TRBV5-1 and TRBJ1-1; 10 bases fit TRBD1. The CDR3 contains 15 residues. Unmatched junction bases numbered 8, after V lost 4 bases and J lost 5 bases. CDR1 is SGHRS and CDR2 is YFSETQ in the germline V gene.

V is TRBV6-1 and J is TRBJ2-1, with D possibly matching TRBD1 (6 bases). The CDR3 runs to 16 residues. The V gene's germline CDR1 is MNHNS and CDR2 SASEGT. V was pared by 4 bases and J by 9 bases, with 22 bases between. The CDR3: CASSVQGTKITSEQFF. DNA of the CDR3: TGTGCCAGCAGTGTACAAGGGACAAAAATTACAAGTGAGCAGTTCTTC.

This chain connects TRBV10-2 to TRBJ2-1; 13 nucleotides match TRBD2. The CDR3 contains 16 residues. V trimming: 3 bases; J trimming: 10 bases; junction bases outside the gene matches: 9. CDR1 WSHSY and CDR2 SAAADI come from the germline V gene. CDR3 sequence (DNA): TGCGCCAGCAGTGACCGCACTAGCGGGGGGGCCCAAGAGCAGTTCTTC. Translated: CASSDRTSGGAQEQFF.

This rearrangement joins TRBV7-9 to TRBJ1-3; 11 positions agree with TRBD1. The junction had 2 bases not matched to a gene; V was cut back by 3 bases and J by 4 bases. CDR1 is SEHNR, CDR2 FQNEAQ, per germline (reference sequence). The CDR3 contains 15 residues. The CDR3 region has the DNA TGTGCCAGCAGCTTGGGACAGGGGGAAGGAAACACCATATATTTT. It codes for CASSLGQGEGNTIYF.

The chain has TRBV28 and TRBJ1-2; 8 bases line up with TRBD1. The germline V gene has CDR1 MDHEN and CDR2 SYDVKM. The CDR3 is 14 amino acids. Trimming removed 2 bases from V and 8 bases from J; junction bases left unmatched: 7. The CDR3 protein is CASSLGTGRRGYTF. In nucleotides, the CDR3 is TGTGCCAGCAGTTTAGGGACAGGAAGAAGAGGCTACACCTTC.

Note on this clone: At one end, the junction sequence differs from germline, possibly due to a read error. The genes are TRBV6-1 and TRBJ1-3; D not certain. The CDR3 totals 14 residues. Germline-derived CDR1 and CDR2 are MNHNS and SASEGT. Written as DNA, the CDR3 is TGTGCCACCAGTGAATTGGGAGATGGAAACACCATATATTTT. It is translated as CATSELGDGNTIYF.

The genes are TRBV3-1 (or the pseudogene TRBV3-2) and TRBJ1-2, with 8 bases identical to TRBD1. The J segment lost 7 bases and the V segment lost 1 base, leaving 8 bases of the junction unmatched. The CDR3 length is 15 residues. Germline CDR1 LGHDT, CDR2 YNNKEL (reference sequence). The CDR3 loop reads CASSQAGQGVGGYTF. The CDR3 coding sequence is TGTGCCAGCAGCCAAGCCGGACAGGGAGTGGGTGGCTACACCTTC.

This clone was seen once. The rearrangement links TRBV30 to TRBJ2-3, with D maybe TRBD1 (5 bases). Trimming took off 0 bases at V and 3 bases at J, with 7 bases between the two ends. The germline V gene has CDR1 GTSNPN and CDR2 SVGIG (reference sequence). The CDR3 has 13 amino acids. CDR3 in DNA: TGTGCCTGGAGTGTAGCAGGGACAGATACGCAGTATTTT. The encoded protein is CAWSVAGTDTQYF.

The chain joins TRBV6-2 or TRBV6-3 to TRBJ1-1; D is unclear. Trimming pared 5 bases from V and 7 bases from J, leaving 8 bases between. This CDR3 has 11 amino acids. Germline loops: CDR1 MNHEY, CDR2 SVGEGT. The CDR3 spells CASSRSGEAFF. The CDR3 DNA reads TGTGCCAGCAGTCGGTCCGGTGAAGCTTTCTTT.

The chain recombines TRBV7-6 with TRBJ2-6; D perhaps matches TRBD1 (6 bases). Germline V gene sequence: CDR1 SGHVS, CDR2 FNYEAQ. The V gene lost 5 bases and the J gene lost 0 bases, with 8 bases spanning the gap. The CDR3 covers 15 residues. The CDR3 DNA sequence: TGTGCCAGCAGCGCAGGGGTCTCTGGGGCCAACGTCCTGACTTTC. It codes for CASSAGVSGANVLTF. Full variable domain (outside the CDR3, taken from reference TRBV7-6 and TRBJ2-6): GAGVSQSPRYKVTKRGQDVALRCDPISGHVSLYWYRQALGQGPEFLTYFNYEAQQDKSGLPNDRFSAERPEGSISTLTIQRTEQRDSAMYRCASSAGVSGANVLTFGAGSRLTVL.

The table lists this clone with a few counts. V is TRBV3-1 (or the pseudogene TRBV3-2) and J is TRBJ1-5, with D unresolved. This CDR3 spans 15 amino acids. The V end lost 0 bases, the J end lost 9 bases, and 15 bases lay between the germline ends. Germline values: CDR1 LGHDT, CDR2 YNNKEL (reference sequence). CDR3 protein: CASSQDTGKVSPQHF. The CDR3 bases are TGTGCCAGCAGCCAAGATACGGGGAAAGTATCGCCCCAGCATTTT.

V is TRBV9 and J is TRBJ1-3, with 7 bases fitting TRBD1. This CDR3 contains 14 residues. Germline V gives CDR1 SGDLS, CDR2 YYNGEE. Trimming took 4 bases from V and 4 from J; bases not matched to a gene: 5. The CDR3 protein is CASSPIGGGNTIYF. CDR3 coding DNA: TGTGCCAGCAGCCCGATAGGGGGCGGAAACACCATATATTTT.

The V gene is TRBV5-1, the J gene TRBJ1-1; TRBD1 matches at 11 bases. The CDR3 length is 14 residues. Germline V CDR1 and CDR2: SGHRS, YFSETQ. Germline trimming cut 4 bases from V and 5 bases from J; bases unmatched to any gene: 4. CDR3 amino acids: CASSTGQGATEAFF. The CDR3 region has the DNA TGCGCCAGCAGCACTGGACAGGGGGCAACTGAAGCTTTCTTT.

This clone was observed a handful of times. This chain uses TRBV10-3 with TRBJ1-1; D perhaps matches TRBD1 (5 bases). The ends were cut back, 10 bases at V and 4 bases at J, with 13 bases in the middle. The CDR3 totals 12 residues. Germline V CDR1 and CDR2: ENHRY, SYGVKD. The CDR3 loop is CATMGGSTEAFF. CDR3 in DNA: TGTGCCACCATGGGGGGAAGCACTGAAGCTTTCTTT.

The genes are TRBV5-4 and TRBJ2-5, with 8 bases identical to TRBD1. CDR3 length: 15 residues. Germline lookup yields CDR1 SGHNT and CDR2 YYREEE (reference sequence). V shed 4 bases, J shed 1 base, and the junction held 6 bases outside the gene matches. CDR3: CASSPDRGPQETQYF. The DNA of the CDR3 is TGTGCCAGCAGCCCCGACAGGGGCCCCCAAGAGACCCAGTACTTC.

The chain combines TRBV19 with TRBJ1-2; 8 bases agree with TRBD1. Germline CDR1 reads LNHDA; CDR2 reads SQIVND (reference sequence). The trim removed 6 bases at V and 2 bases at J, leaving 8 bases unmatched. The CDR3 extends over 15 amino acids. CDR3 sequence reads: CASRKTGVKNYGYTF. CDR3 DNA sequence: TGTGCCAGTAGGAAGACAGGGGTCAAAAACTATGGCTACACCTTC.

The V call is TRBV7-9, the J call TRBJ2-1, with TRBD2 matching over 7 bases. Per germline, CDR1 SEHNR and CDR2 FQNEAQ (reference sequence). V gave up 4 bases and J gave up 0 bases; unmatched junction bases: 15. This CDR3 is built from 19 residues. The CDR3 loop reads CASSSRLIGGGSSYNEQFF. The CDR3 nucleotides read TGTGCCAGCAGCTCCCGATTAATTGGCGGGGGAAGCTCCTACAATGAGCAGTTCTTC.

This chain connects TRBV2 to TRBJ2-1, with D possibly matching TRBD2 (6 bases). Germline V CDR1 and CDR2: SNHLY, FYNNEI. CDR3 length equals 15 residues. Trimming shortened V by 7 bases and J by 0 bases, and 13 bases separated the two germline ends. This CDR3 is CASTEAGSSYNEQFF. CDR3 nucleotide sequence: TGTGCCAGCACCGAAGCGGGCTCCTCCTACAATGAGCAGTTCTTC.

This clone was seen more than once but under ten times. The rearrangement uses TRBV2 and TRBJ2-7, with D perhaps matching TRBD1 (5 bases). Germline CDR1 reads SNHLY; CDR2 reads FYNNEI. V lost 7 bases and J lost 2, with 18 bases in between. This CDR3 spans 15 amino acids. Here the CDR3 reads CASMGPPSSTYEQYF. CDR3 DNA: TGTGCCAGCATGGGGCCTCCAAGTTCGACCTACGAGCAGTACTTC. The complete variable domain, with remaining parts taken from reference TRBV2 and TRBJ2-7, reads EPEVTQTPSHQVTQMGQEVILRCVPISNHLYFYWYRQILGQKVEFLVSFYNNEISEKSEIFDDQFSVERPDGSNFTLKIRSTKLEDSAMYFCASMGPPSSTYEQYFGPGTRLTVT.

The chain has TRBV5-1 and TRBJ1-1, with 11 bases that match TRBD1. The CDR3 has 15 residues. Per germline, CDR1 SGHRS and CDR2 YFSETQ. Germline trimming cut 0 bases from V and 4 bases from J; bases unmatched to any gene: 2. CDR3 DNA: TGCGCCAGCAGCTTGGTCGGGACAGGGGGCACTGAAGCTTTCTTT. As protein: CASSLVGTGGTEAFF.

The chain has TRBV11-2 and TRBJ2-7; maybe TRBD2 (6 bases). CDR1 and CDR2 (germline): SGHAT, FQNNGV. The CDR3 is made up of 13 amino acids. The V end lost 7 bases, the J end lost 0 bases, and 10 bases lay between the germline ends. The CDR3 spells CASKGLASYEQYF. CDR3 coding DNA: TGTGCCAGCAAGGGACTTGCCTCCTACGAGCAGTACTTC.

The rearrangement uses TRBV2 and TRBJ1-4, with 7 bases fitting TRBD1. Germline loops: CDR1 SNHLY, CDR2 FYNNEI. Unmatched junction bases numbered 7, after V lost 2 bases and J lost 7 bases. The CDR3 has 15 amino acids. CDR3 amino acids: CASSEPRGGSEKLFF. The DNA of the CDR3 is TGTGCCAGCAGTGAACCGAGAGGGGGCAGTGAAAAACTGTTTTTT. Based on the CDR3 plus reference TRBV2 and TRBJ1-4, the full variable domain is EPEVTQTPSHQVTQMGQEVILRCVPISNHLYFYWYRQILGQKVEFLVSFYNNEISEKSEIFDDQFSVERPDGSNFTLKIRSTKLEDSAMYFCASSEPRGGSEKLFFGSGTQLSVL.

The chain links TRBV2 to TRBJ1-2, with 8 bases identical to TRBD1. J was trimmed by 7 bases and V by 3 bases; bases with no gene match: 7. The CDR3 covers 14 residues. The germline CDR1 and CDR2 sequences are SNHLY and FYNNEI. The CDR3 spells CASSDRGPSSGYTF. DNA of the CDR3: TGTGCCAGCAGTGACAGGGGGCCAAGTTCTGGCTACACCTTC.

The chain employs TRBV6-6 and TRBJ2-1; TRBD1 matches 8 bases. V lost 6 bases to trimming and J lost 10 bases; unmatched junction nucleotides: 5. The CDR3 totals 12 residues. Germline V gene sequence: CDR1 MNHNY, CDR2 SVGAGI (reference sequence). The CDR3 is CASSIDRGEQFF. CDR3 nucleotides: TGTGCCAGCAGCATCGACAGGGGCGAGCAGTTCTTC.

The chain links TRBV5-1 to TRBJ1-2; D may be TRBD1 (6 bases). V lost 4 bases, J lost 5 bases, and 18 bases lay in between. Per the germline V gene, CDR1 is SGHRS and CDR2 is YFSETQ. The CDR3 spans 15 residues. CDR3 sequence: CASSLSDRNEYGYTF. The CDR3 DNA reads as TGCGCCAGCAGCCTTAGTGACAGGAACGAGTATGGCTACACCTTC.

The chain combines TRBV19 with TRBJ1-4; D unresolved. Germline CDR1 LNHDA, CDR2 SQIVND (reference sequence). The CDR3 loop spans 15 amino acids. V was clipped by 8 bases and J by 3 bases, with 16 bases between them. The CDR3 nucleotides are TGTGCCAGTTCTCCCGACGGGTTTTCTAATGAAAAACTGTTTTTT. The encoded protein is CASSPDGFSNEKLFF.

The chain combines TRBV4-2 with TRBJ2-7, with 9 bases aligning to TRBD1. Germline V gene lookup returns CDR1 LGHNA and CDR2 YNFKEQ. The CDR3 length is 16 residues. J gave up 0 bases and V 0 bases, and 3 bases lay outside the gene matches. The CDR3 sequence: CASSQDQTGGSYEQYF. Written as DNA, the CDR3 is TGTGCCAGCAGCCAAGACCAGACAGGGGGCTCCTACGAGCAGTACTTC.

The chain links TRBV24-1 to TRBJ2-7; 7 nucleotides agree with TRBD1. Unmatched junction bases numbered 3, after V lost 0 bases and J lost 2 bases. Germline assignment: CDR1 KGHDR and CDR2 SFDVKD. The CDR3 contains 15 residues. Written as DNA, the CDR3 is TGTGCCACCAGTGATTTGCGGACAGGAGCCTACGAGCAGTACTTC. This encodes CATSDLRTGAYEQYF.

This clone was seen only once. The chain carries TRBV7-5 and TRBJ1-1; the D segment call TRBD1 is taken from the table without a DNA check. TRBV7-5 has pseudogene status. The CDR3 contains 13 residues. The CDR3 sequence is CARSPTDYTEAFF. The CDR3 bases are TGTGCCAGAAGCCCAACAGATTACACTGAAGCTTTCTTT.

In DNA form, the CDR3 reads TGTGCCAGCAATCCCGATCGTGGGCAAAAGTACGAGCAGTACTTC. This gives the protein CASNPDRGQKYEQYF. The chain couples TRBV2 to TRBJ2-7, with D unclear. This CDR3 is built from 15 residues. V lost 7 bases and J 4 bases, leaving 20 bases between the germline ends. The germline CDR1 and CDR2 sequences are SNHLY and FYNNEI.